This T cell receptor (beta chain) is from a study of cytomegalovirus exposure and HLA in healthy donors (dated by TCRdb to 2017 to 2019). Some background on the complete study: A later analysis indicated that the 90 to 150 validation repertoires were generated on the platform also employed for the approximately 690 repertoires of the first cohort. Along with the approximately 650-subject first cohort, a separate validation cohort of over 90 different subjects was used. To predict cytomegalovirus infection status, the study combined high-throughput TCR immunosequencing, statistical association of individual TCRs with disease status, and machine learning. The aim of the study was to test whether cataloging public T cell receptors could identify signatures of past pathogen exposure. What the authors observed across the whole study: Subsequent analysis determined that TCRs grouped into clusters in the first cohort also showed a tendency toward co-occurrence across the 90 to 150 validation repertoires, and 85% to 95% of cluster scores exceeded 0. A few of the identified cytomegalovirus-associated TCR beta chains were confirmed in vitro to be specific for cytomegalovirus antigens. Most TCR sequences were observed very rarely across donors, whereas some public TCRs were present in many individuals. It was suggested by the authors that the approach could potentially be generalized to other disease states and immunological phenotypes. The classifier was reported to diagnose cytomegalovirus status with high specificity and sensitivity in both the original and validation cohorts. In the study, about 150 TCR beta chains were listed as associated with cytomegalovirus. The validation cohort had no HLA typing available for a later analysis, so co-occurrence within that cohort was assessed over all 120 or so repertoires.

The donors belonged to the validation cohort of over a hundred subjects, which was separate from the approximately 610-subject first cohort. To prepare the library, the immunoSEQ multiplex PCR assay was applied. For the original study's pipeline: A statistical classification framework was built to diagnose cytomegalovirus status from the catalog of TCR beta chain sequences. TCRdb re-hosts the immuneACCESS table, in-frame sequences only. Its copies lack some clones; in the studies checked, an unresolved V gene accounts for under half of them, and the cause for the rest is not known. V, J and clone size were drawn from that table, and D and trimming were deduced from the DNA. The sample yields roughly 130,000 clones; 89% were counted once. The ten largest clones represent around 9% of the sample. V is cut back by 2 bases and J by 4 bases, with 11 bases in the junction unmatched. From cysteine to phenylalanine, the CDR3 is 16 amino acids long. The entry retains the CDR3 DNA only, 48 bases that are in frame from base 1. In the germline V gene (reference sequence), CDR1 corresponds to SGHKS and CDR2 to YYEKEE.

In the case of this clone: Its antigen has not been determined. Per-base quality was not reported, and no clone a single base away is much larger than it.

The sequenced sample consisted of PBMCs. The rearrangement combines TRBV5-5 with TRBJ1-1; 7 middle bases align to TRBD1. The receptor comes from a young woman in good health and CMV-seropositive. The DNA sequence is TGTGCCAGCAGCTTTCGGGACAGCCATCTGGGCACTGAAGCTTTCTTT. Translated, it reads CASSFRDSHLGTEAFF.